Listed here are 8 T cell receptor beta chains from one sample, sequenced in a study of blood T cell repertoires in COVID-19 (dated by TCRdb to the early 2020s). Libraries were built with the immunoSEQ multiplex PCR assay. Imported from immuneACCESS, the table was reduced by TCRdb to in-frame sequences with V and J called. These copies leave out some clones; in studies compared against another copy, an unresolved V gene accounts for under half, and the cause of the remainder is not known. The sample table records approximately 340,000 clones; over 80% of these occur just once. The ten largest clones add up to just over 9.5% of the sample. Sequenced sample: peripheral blood. The receptors come from a man aged 25 to 40 with COVID-19, enrolled during active disease.

The rearrangement links TRBV4-1 to TRBJ1-5; no clear D. Between the trimmed V and J ends, which lost 0 bases and 0 bases, there was a span of 12 bases. Germline V lookup: CDR1 MGHRA, CDR2 YSYEKL. This CDR3 region has 17 residues. CDR3 nucleotides: TGCGCCAGCAGCCAAGATAGCGGGGAGAATAGCAATCAGCCCCAGCATTTT. This gives the protein CASSQDSGENSNQPQHF.

This chain uses TRBV12-5 with TRBJ1-1; 8 bases match TRBD1. The CDR3 totals 15 residues. Germline lookup yields CDR1 LGHNT and CDR2 FRNRAP. Trimming at V came to 4 bases and at J to 3 bases, leaving 7 bases not matched to a gene. The CDR3 sequence: CASGSPGGWDTEAFF. The CDR3 nucleotides read TGTGCTAGTGGTTCTCCAGGGGGCTGGGACACTGAAGCTTTCTTT. The full variable domain, completed using reference TRBV12-5 and TRBJ1-1, is DARVTQTPRHKVTEMGQEVTMRCQPILGHNTVFWYRQTMMQGLELLAYFRNRAPLDDSGMPKDRFSAEMPDATLATLKIQPSEPRDSAVYFCASGSPGGWDTEAFFGQGTRLTVV.

The rearrangement joins TRBV7-6 to TRBJ2-5; TRBD2 matches at 11 bases. Trimming removed 2 bases from V and 4 bases from J; junction bases left unmatched: 9. The CDR3 runs to 17 residues. The germline CDR1 and CDR2 sequences are SGHVS and FNYEAQ. CDR3 residues: CASSLLYLAGGPETQYF. CDR3 coding DNA: TGTGCCAGCAGCTTATTATACTTAGCGGGAGGGCCAGAGACCCAGTACTTC.

This chain connects TRBV23-1 to TRBJ2-6; TRBD1 matches 7 bases. TRBV23-1 qualifies as an ORF whose function is uncertain. V gave up 4 bases and J gave up 0 bases; unmatched junction bases: 6. This CDR3 spans 17 amino acids. CDR3 nucleotides: TGCGCCAGCAGTCGGACAGGCCCTCACTCTGGGGCCAACGTCCTGACTTTC. Residues: CASSRTGPHSGANVLTF.

V gene TRBV5-1 combines with J gene TRBJ2-7; 9 bases line up with TRBD2. This CDR3 contains 15 residues. With 0 bases clipped from V and 6 bases from J, the junction kept 7 bases outside the gene matches. Germline V gives CDR1 SGHRS, CDR2 YFSETQ. CDR3 in amino acids: CASSLVGGGASEQYF. The CDR3, as DNA: TGCGCCAGCAGCTTGGTCGGCGGGGGGGCCAGCGAGCAGTACTTC.

This clone was observed a few times. This CDR3 is also generated by other DNA sequences in the sample. The chain is built from TRBV2 and TRBJ2-1, with 9 bases aligning to TRBD1. Trimming removed 5 bases from V and 7 bases from J; junction bases left unmatched: 6. The CDR3 extends over 14 amino acids. The germline gives CDR1 SNHLY, CDR2 FYNNEI. The CDR3 sequence is CASSRTGARNEQFF. CDR3 sequence (DNA): TGTGCCAGCAGTAGGACAGGGGCCAGGAATGAGCAGTTCTTC.

The chain carries TRBV30 and TRBJ2-1, with D unresolved. Per germline, CDR1 GTSNPN and CDR2 SVGIG (reference sequence). V gave up 4 bases and J gave up 1 base, with 11 bases separating them. The CDR3 is 14 amino acids. The CDR3 bases are TGTGCCTGGAACTTCTCTCCTTCCTACAATGAGCAGTTCTTC. This gives the protein CAWNFSPSYNEQFF.

The chain recombines TRBV18 with TRBJ1-1, with D maybe TRBD1 (5 bases). From germline, CDR1 is KGHSH and CDR2 LQKENI. The CDR3 totals 15 residues. V was trimmed by 2 bases and J by 1 base, leaving 11 bases between them. The CDR3 protein is CASSPISGGNTEAFF. In DNA, the CDR3 is TGTGCCAGCTCACCAATTTCGGGGGGGAACACTGAAGCTTTCTTT.